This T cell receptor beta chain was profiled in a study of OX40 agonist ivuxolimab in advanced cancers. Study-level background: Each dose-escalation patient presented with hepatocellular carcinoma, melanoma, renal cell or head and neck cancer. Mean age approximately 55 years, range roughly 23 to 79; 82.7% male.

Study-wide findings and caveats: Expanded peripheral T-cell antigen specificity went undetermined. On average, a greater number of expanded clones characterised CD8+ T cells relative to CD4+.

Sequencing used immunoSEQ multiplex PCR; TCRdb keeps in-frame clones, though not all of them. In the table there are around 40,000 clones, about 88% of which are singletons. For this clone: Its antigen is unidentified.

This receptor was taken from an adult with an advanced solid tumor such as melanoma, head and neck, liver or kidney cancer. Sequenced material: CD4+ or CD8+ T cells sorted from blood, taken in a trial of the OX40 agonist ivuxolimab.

In DNA form, the CDR3 reads TGTGCCAGCAGTGACTCCAATAGCGATGAGCAGTTCTTC. This gives the protein CASSDSNSDEQFF. This chain links TRBV6-4 with TRBJ2-1, with D tentatively TRBD2 (5 bases). Germline CDR1 is MRHNA and CDR2 is SNTAGT. The V end lost 0 bases, the J end lost 8 bases, and 8 bases lay between the germline ends. The length of the CDR3 is 13 residues.